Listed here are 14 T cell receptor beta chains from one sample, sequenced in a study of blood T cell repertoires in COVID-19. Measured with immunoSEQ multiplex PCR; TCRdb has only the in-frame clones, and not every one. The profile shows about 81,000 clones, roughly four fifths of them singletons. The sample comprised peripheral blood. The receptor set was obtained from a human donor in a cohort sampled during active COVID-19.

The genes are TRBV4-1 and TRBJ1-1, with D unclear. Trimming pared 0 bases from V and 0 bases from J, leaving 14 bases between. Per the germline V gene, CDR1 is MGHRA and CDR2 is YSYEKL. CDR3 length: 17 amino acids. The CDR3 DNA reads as TGCGCCAGCAGCCAAGACGTGCCTTCTCTACTGAACACTGAAGCTTTCTTT. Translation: CASSQDVPSLLNTEAFF.

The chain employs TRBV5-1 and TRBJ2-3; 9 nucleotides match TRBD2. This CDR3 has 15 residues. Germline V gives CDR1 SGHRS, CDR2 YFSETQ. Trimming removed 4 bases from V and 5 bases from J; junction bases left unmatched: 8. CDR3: CASSPTSGRVDTQYF. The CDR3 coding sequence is TGCGCCAGCAGCCCTACTAGCGGGCGGGTAGATACGCAGTATTTT.

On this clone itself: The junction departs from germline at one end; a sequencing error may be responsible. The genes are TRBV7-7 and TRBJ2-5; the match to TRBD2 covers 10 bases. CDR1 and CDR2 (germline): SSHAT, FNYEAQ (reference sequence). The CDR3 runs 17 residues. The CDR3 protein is CASSSGWASGGQETQYF. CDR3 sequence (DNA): TGTGCTAGCAGCTCCGGTTGGGCTAGCGGGGGCCAAGAGACCCAGTACTTC. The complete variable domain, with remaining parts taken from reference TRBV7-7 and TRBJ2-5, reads GAGVSQSPRYKVTKRGQDVTLRCDPISSHATLYWYQQALGQGPEFLTYFNYEAQPDKSGLPSDRFSAERPEGSISTLTIQRTEQRDSAMYRCASSSGWASGGQETQYFGPGTRLLVL.

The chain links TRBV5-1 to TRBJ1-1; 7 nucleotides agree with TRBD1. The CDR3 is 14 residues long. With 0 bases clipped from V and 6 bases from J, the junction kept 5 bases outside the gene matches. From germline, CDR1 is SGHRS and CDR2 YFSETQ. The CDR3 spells CASSLAGTVSEAFF. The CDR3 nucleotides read TGCGCCAGCAGCTTGGCCGGGACAGTCTCTGAAGCTTTCTTT.

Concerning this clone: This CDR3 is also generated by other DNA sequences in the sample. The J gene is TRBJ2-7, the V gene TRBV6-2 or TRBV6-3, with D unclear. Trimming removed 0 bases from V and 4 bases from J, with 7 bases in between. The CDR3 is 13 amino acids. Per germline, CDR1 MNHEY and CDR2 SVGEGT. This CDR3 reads CASSYSRLYEQYF. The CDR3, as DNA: TGTGCCAGCAGTTACTCCCGGTTGTACGAGCAGTACTTC.

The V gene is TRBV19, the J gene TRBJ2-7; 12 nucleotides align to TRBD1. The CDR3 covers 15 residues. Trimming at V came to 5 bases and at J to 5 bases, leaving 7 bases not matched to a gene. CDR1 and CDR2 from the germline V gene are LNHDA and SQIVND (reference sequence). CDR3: CASSPLGQGANEQYF. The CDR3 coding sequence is TGTGCCAGTAGTCCCCTGGGACAGGGGGCCAACGAGCAGTACTTC. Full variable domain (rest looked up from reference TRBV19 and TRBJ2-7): DGGITQSPKYLFRKEGQNVTLSCEQNLNHDAMYWYRQDPGQGLRLIYYSQIVNDFQKGDIAEGYSVSREKKESFPLTVTSAQKNPTAFYLCASSPLGQGANEQYFGPGTRLTVT.

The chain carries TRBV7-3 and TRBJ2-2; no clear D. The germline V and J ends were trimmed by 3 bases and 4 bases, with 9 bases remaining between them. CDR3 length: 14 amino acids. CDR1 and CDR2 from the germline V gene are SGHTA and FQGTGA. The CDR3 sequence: CASSLNSVTGELFF. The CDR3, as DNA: TGTGCCAGCAGCTTGAACTCTGTCACCGGGGAGCTGTTTTTT.

The CDR3 protein is CASSIGGESNYGYTF. CDR3 bases: TGTGCCAGTAGTATAGGGGGGGAATCCAACTATGGCTACACCTTC. The chain has TRBV19 and TRBJ1-2, with D possibly matching TRBD1 (5 bases). This CDR3 has 15 amino acids. V dropped 1 base and J dropped 2 bases, with 11 bases sitting between them. Germline V gives CDR1 LNHDA, CDR2 SQIVND (reference sequence).

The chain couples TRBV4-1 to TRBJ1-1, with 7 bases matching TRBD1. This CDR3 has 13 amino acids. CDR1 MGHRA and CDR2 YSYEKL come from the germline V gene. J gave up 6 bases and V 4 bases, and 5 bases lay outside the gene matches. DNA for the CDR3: TGCGCCAGCAGCCGAACAGGGGTGTCTGAAGCTTTCTTT. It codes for CASSRTGVSEAFF.

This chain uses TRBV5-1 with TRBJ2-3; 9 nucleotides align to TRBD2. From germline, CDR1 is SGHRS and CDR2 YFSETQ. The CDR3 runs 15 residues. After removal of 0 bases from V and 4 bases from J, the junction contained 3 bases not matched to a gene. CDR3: CASSLALAGPDTQYF. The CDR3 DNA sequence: TGCGCCAGCAGCTTGGCCCTAGCGGGGCCAGATACGCAGTATTTT.

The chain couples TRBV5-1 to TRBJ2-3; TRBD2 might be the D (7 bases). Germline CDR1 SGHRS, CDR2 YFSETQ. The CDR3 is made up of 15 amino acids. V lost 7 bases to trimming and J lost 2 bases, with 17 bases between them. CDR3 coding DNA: TGCGCCAGCGGGCCGGCGGGGGCCGCCACAGATACGCAGTATTTT. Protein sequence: CASGPAGAATDTQYF.

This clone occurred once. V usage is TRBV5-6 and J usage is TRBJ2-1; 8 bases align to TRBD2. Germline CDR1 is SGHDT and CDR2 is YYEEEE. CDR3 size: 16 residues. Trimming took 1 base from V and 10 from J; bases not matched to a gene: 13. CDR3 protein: CASSLWRGALHGEQFF. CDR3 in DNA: TGTGCCAGCAGCTTGTGGCGGGGGGCCCTACATGGGGAGCAGTTCTTC.

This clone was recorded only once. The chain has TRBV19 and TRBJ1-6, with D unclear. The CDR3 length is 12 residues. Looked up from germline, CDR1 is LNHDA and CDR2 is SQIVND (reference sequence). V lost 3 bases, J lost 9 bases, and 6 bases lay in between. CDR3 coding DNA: TGTGCCAGTAGTATTCAGTTTTCACCCCTCCACTTT. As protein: CASSIQFSPLHF.

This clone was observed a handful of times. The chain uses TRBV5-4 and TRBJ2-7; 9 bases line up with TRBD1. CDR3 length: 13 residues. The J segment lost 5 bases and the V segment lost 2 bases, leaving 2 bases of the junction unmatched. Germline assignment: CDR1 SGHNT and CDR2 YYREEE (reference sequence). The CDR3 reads CASSFGTGNEQYF. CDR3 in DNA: TGTGCCAGCAGCTTCGGGACAGGGAACGAGCAGTACTTC.